These 13 T cell receptor beta chains were sequenced from one sample in a study of shared clonotypes between healthy human individuals (dated by TCRdb to 2019 to 2021). Library preparation was by the immunoSEQ multiplex PCR assay. The immuneACCESS repertoire file appears here via TCRdb, limited to in-frame rearrangements. These files lack a portion of the clones; in checked studies, under half of the deficit traces to unresolved V genes, and the cause of the others is not known. The sample data list around 450,000 clones, and about 76% of these were observed just once. The ten largest clones take up roughly 13% of the sample. Sequencing used PBMCs. Receptors were obtained from a woman aged 35 to 49 in good health. Some clones in this sample may be carry-over from other donors' samples.

This clone was seen once. This sequence joins TRBV5-1 and TRBJ2-1; 8 bases are a match to TRBD2. The germline gives CDR1 SGHRS, CDR2 YFSETQ. The V gene end was trimmed by 5 bases and the J gene end by 1 base; junction bases not matched to a gene: 8. The CDR3 has 16 residues. For the CDR3, the DNA is TGCGCCAGCAGTTCAGCGGGAGTGGGATCCTACAATGAGCAGTTCTTC. Its translation: CASSSAGVGSYNEQFF.

This sequence joins TRBV2 and TRBJ1-6; TRBD1 matches 7 bases. Germline V gene sequence: CDR1 SNHLY, CDR2 FYNNEI. V trimming: 6 bases; J trimming: 0 bases; junction bases outside the gene matches: 11. The CDR3 spans 18 residues. CDR3 amino acids: CASRRGTAQSSYNSPLHF. The CDR3 bases are TGTGCCAGCAGGAGGGGGACAGCCCAGAGCTCCTATAATTCACCCCTCCACTTT.

The gene calls are TRBV29-1 and TRBJ1-2; 8 nucleotides align to TRBD1. The CDR3 is 15 residues long. Germline V CDR1 and CDR2: SQVTM, ANQGSEA. Trimming at V came to 0 bases and at J to 8 bases, leaving 11 bases not matched to a gene. Written as DNA, the CDR3 is TGCAGCGTTGAAGATCCTGGGACAGGCCGTGGGGGCTACACCTTC. Protein product: CSVEDPGTGRGGYTF.

This chain joins TRBV18 and TRBJ2-2; D gene uncertain. V was shortened by 6 bases and J by 0 bases, with 11 bases between the two germline ends. CDR1 is KGHSH and CDR2 is LQKENI in the germline V gene. CDR3 size: 15 residues. The CDR3 DNA reads as TGTGCCAGCTCCCTACACCCCGCGAACACCGGGGAGCTGTTTTTT. Residues: CASSLHPANTGELFF.

Concerning this clone itself: Mismatch with germline at one junction end may stem from a read error. CDR3 protein: CASSLSPDRVQEF. CDR3 bases: TGTGCCAGCAGTTTATCCCCCGACAGGGTTCAGGAGTTT. This chain joins TRBV27 and TRBJ2-3; 7 bases line up with TRBD1. This CDR3 has 13 residues. From germline, CDR1 is MNHEY and CDR2 SMNVEV (reference sequence).

The gene calls are TRBV4-2 and TRBJ2-3, with D maybe TRBD2 (6 bases). V was shortened by 4 bases and J by 2 bases, with 19 bases between the two germline ends. The CDR3 has 17 residues. CDR1 is LGHNA, CDR2 YNFKEQ, per germline. This CDR3 is CASSPSGGRYNTDTQYF. As DNA, the CDR3 is TGTGCCAGCAGCCCGTCTGGGGGGAGGTATAACACAGATACGCAGTATTTT.

The chain employs TRBV27 and TRBJ1-2, with TRBD1 identical over 12 bases. J gave up 3 bases and V 2 bases, and 1 base lay outside the gene matches. CDR3 length equals 15 residues. CDR1 MNHEY and CDR2 SMNVEV come from the germline V gene (reference sequence). In DNA form, the CDR3 reads TGTGCCAGCAGTTTAGGGACAGGGGGCCACTATGGCTACACCTTC. This codes for CASSLGTGGHYGYTF.

The genes are TRBV29-1 and TRBJ2-7; 11 bases agree with TRBD2. V dropped 6 bases and J dropped 5; count of bases not matched to a gene: 6. There are 13 residues in the CDR3. Germline V gene lookup returns CDR1 SQVTM and CDR2 ANQGSEA. The CDR3 bases are TGCAGCGTCACCGGGACTAGCGGCCACGAGCAGTACTTC. Amino acid sequence: CSVTGTSGHEQYF.

This rearrangement joins TRBV5-1 to TRBJ1-6, with unresolved D. Trimming cost V 0 bases and J 8 bases, with 12 bases left between them. Per germline, CDR1 SGHRS and CDR2 YFSETQ. The CDR3 is made up of 15 amino acids. CDR3 loop: CASSLGPFRYSPLHF. CDR3 bases: TGCGCCAGCAGCTTGGGCCCTTTCCGATATTCACCCCTCCACTTT.

This chain connects TRBV9 to TRBJ2-5; D call uncertain. CDR3 length equals 14 residues. In germline, CDR1 is SGDLS, CDR2 YYNGEE. V gave up 0 bases and J gave up 1 base, with 7 bases separating them. CDR3 residues: CASSVGNSQETQYF. The CDR3 nucleotides read TGTGCCAGCAGCGTAGGCAATTCCCAAGAGACCCAGTACTTC.

The J gene is TRBJ1-3, the V gene TRBV6-4; maybe TRBD1 (5 bases). V lost 3 bases to trimming and J lost 0 bases, with 15 bases between them. Germline CDR1 is MRHNA and CDR2 is SNTAGT. The CDR3 spans 17 residues. The CDR3 sequence is CASSEGPGHSSGNTIYF. CDR3 in DNA: TGTGCCAGCAGTGAAGGTCCAGGGCACAGCTCTGGAAACACCATATATTTT.

This clone has more than one count but fewer than ten. The J gene is TRBJ1-3, the V gene TRBV7-8; possibly TRBD1 for D (6 bases). CDR1 SGHVS and CDR2 FQNEAQ come from the germline V gene. Trimming left V 1 base short and J 0 bases short, with 10 bases between. CDR3 size: 16 residues. The DNA for the CDR3 is TGTGCCAGCAGCTTAGGGGGGCCCCGCTCTGGAAACACCATATATTTT. Its protein is CASSLGGPRSGNTIYF.

Note on this clone: The junction departs from germline at one end; a sequencing error may be responsible. This rearrangement joins TRBV4-1 to TRBJ2-1, with 10 positions matching TRBD2. Germline CDR1 is MGHRA and CDR2 is YSYEKL. The length of the CDR3 is 16 residues. The DNA for the CDR3 is TGTGCCAGCAGCCAAGCGGCTAGCGGGAGTTTCCATGAGCAGTTCTTC. Translated: CASSQAASGSFHEQFF.